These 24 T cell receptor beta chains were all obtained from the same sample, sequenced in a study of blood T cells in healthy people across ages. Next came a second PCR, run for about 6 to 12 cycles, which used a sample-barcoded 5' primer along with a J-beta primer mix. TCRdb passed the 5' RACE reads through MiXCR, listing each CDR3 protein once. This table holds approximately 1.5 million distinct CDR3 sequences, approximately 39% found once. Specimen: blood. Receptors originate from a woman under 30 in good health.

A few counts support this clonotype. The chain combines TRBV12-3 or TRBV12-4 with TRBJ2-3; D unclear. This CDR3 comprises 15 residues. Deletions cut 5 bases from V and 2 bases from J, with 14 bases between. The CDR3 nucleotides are TGTGCCAGCAGTCCGGAGCCCTATACCACAGATACGCAGTATTTT. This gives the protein CASSPEPYTTDTQYF.

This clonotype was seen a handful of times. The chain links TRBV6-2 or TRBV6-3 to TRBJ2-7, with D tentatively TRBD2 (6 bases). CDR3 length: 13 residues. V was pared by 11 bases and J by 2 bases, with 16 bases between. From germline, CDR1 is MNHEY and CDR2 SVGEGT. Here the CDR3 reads CASEKRVPYEQYF. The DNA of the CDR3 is TGTGCCTCCGAGAAGCGGGTACCCTACGAGCAGTACTTC.

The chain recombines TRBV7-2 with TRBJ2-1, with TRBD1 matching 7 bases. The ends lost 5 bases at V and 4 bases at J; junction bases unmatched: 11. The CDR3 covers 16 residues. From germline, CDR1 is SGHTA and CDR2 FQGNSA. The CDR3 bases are TGTGCCAGCAGCCCACAACCGGGACAGCTTTACAATGAGCAGTTCTTC. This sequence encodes CASSPQPGQLYNEQFF.

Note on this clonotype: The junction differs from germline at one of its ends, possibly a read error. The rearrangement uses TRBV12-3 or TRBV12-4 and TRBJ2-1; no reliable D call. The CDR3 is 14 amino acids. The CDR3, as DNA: TGTGCCAGCAGTTTCGGGTCTTCCTACAATGGGCAGTTCTTC. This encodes CASSFGSSYNGQFF.

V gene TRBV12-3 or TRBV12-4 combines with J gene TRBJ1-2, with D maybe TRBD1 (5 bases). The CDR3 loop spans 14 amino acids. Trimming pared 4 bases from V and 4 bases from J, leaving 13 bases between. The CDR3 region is CASSWGPERYGYTF. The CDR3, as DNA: TGTGCCAGCAGTTGGGGACCTGAGCGCTATGGCTACACCTTC.

The CDR3 reads CASSVSTATNEKLFF. The CDR3, as DNA: TGTGCCAGCAGTGTCTCGACAGCAACTAATGAAAAACTGTTTTTT. V is TRBV12-3 or TRBV12-4 and J is TRBJ1-4, with a weak D call TRBD1 (5 bases). The CDR3 sequence is 15 residues long. Trimming took 5 bases from V and 0 from J, leaving 10 bases between them.

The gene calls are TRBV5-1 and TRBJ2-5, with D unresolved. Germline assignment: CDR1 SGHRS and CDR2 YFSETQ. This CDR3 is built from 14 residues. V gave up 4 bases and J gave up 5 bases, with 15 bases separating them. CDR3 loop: CASSPDIVRETQYF. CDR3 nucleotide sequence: TGCGCCAGCAGCCCCGATATAGTGAGGGAGACCCAGTACTTC. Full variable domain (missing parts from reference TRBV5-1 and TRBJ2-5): KAGVTQTPRYLIKTRGQQVTLSCSPISGHRSVSWYQQTPGQGLQFLFEYFSETQRNKGNFPGRFSGRQFSNSRSEMNVSTLELGDSALYLCASSPDIVRETQYFGPGTRLLVL.

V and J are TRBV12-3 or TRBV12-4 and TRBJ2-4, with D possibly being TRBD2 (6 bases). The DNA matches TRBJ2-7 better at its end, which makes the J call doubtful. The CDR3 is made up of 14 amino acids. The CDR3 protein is CASSLMGLLYEQYF. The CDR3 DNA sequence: TGTGCCAGCAGTTTAATGGGACTTCTGTACGAGCAGTACTTC.

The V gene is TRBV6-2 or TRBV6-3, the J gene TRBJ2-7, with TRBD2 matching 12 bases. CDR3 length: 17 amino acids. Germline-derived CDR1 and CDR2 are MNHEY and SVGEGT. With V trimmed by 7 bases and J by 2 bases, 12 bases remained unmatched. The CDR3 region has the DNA TGTGCCAGCACCCCAACTAGCGGGAGGTTGGGGCCCTACGAGCAGTACTTC. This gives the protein CASTPTSGRLGPYEQYF.

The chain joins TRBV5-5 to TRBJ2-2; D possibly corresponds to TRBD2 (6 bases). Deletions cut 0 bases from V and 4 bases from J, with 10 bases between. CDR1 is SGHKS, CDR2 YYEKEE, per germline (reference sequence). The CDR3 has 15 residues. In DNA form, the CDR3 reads TGTGCCAGCAGCTTGGGGAGGGAGGCCACCGGGGAGCTGTTTTTT. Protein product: CASSLGREATGELFF.

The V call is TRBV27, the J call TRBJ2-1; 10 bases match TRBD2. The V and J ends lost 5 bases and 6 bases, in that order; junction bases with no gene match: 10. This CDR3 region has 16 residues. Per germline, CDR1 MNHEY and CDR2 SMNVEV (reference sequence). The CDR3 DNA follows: TGTGCCAGCAGTCGCCTTGGGACTAGCGCCCCCAATGAGCAGTTCTTC. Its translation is CASSRLGTSAPNEQFF.

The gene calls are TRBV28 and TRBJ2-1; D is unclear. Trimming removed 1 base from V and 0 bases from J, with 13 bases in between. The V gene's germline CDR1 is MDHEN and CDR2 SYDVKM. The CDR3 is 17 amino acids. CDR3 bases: TGTGCCAGCAGTTTATTTAGCCCACGCCGCTCCTACAATGAGCAGTTCTTC. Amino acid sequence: CASSLFSPRRSYNEQFF.

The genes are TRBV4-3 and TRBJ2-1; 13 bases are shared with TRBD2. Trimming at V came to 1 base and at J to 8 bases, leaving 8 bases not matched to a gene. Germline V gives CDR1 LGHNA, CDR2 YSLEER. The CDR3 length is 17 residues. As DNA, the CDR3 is TGCGCCAGCAGCCAAGTGCAACTAGCGGGGGGGCTTTATGAGCAGTTCTTC. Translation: CASSQVQLAGGLYEQFF.

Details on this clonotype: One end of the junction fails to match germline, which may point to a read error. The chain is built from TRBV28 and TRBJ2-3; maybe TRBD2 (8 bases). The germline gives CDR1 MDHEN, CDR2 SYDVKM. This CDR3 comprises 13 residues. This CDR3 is CASDISGTDTRYF. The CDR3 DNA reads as TGTGCCAGCGATATTAGCGGGACAGATACGCGGTATTTT.

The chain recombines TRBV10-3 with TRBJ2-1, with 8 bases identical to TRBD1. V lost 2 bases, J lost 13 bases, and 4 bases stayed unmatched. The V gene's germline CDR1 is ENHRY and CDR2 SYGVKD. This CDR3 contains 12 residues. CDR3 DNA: TGTGCCATCAGTGAGAACAGGGGGTCACAGTTCTTC. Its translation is CAISENRGSQFF.

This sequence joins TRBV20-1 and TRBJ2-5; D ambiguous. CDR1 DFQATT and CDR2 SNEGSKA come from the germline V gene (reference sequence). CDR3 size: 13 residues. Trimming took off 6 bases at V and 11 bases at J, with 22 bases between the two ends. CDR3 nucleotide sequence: TGCAGTGCCTCGGGTCAACCTGTTGCTGAGCAGTACTTC. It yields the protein CSASGQPVAEQYF.

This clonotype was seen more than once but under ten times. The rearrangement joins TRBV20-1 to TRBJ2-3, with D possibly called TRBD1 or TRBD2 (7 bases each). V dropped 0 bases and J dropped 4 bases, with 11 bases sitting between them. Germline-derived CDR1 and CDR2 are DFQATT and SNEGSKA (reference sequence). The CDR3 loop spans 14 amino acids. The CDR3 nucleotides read TGCAGTGCTAGAGATCAGGGGGGGCCAGATACGCAGTATTTT. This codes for CSARDQGGPDTQYF.

The CDR3 nucleotides are TGCAGCGTTGAAGGCAACACACCGGGCCTTGGTCACGAGCAGTACTTC. Amino acid sequence: CSVEGNTPGLGHEQYF. V usage is TRBV29-1 and J usage is TRBJ2-7; D remains ambiguous. Germline loops: CDR1 SQVTM, CDR2 ANQGSEA. V gave up 1 base and J gave up 5 bases, with 21 bases separating them. The CDR3 runs 16 residues.

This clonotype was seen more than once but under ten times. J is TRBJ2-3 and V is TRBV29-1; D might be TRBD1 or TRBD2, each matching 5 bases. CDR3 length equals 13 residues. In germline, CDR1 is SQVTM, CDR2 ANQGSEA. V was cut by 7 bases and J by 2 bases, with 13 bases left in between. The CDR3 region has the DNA TGCAGCGGGGACGGAGTGAACACAGATACGCAGTATTTT. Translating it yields CSGDGVNTDTQYF.

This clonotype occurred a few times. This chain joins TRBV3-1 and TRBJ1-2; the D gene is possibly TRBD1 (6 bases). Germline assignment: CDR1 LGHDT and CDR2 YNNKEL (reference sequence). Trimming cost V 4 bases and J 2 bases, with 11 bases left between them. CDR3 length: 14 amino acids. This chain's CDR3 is CASSRGQPNYGYTF. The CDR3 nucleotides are TGTGCCAGCAGCCGAGGACAGCCCAACTATGGCTACACCTTC.

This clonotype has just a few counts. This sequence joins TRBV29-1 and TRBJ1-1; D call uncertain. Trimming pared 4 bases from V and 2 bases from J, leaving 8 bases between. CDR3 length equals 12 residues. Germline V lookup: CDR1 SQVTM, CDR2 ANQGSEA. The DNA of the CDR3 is TGCAGCGTTGCAACTCTAAACACTGAAGCTTTCTTT. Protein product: CSVATLNTEAFF. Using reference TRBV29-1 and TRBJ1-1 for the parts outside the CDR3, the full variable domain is SAVISQKPSRDICQRGTSLTIQCQVDSQVTMMFWYRQQPGQSLTLIATANQGSEATYESGFVIDKFPISRPNLTFSTLTVSNMSPEDSSIYLCSVATLNTEAFFGQGTRLTVV.

The CDR3 DNA reads TGTGCCTGGAGTGAAGCACAGGGGGCATGGAATCAGCCCCAGCATTTT. Amino acid sequence: CAWSEAQGAWNQPQHF. The chain carries TRBV30 and TRBJ1-5, with 9 bases aligning to TRBD1. Per the germline V gene, CDR1 is GTSNPN and CDR2 is SVGIG (reference sequence). The CDR3 spans 16 residues. V gave up 1 base and J gave up 4 bases; unmatched junction bases: 8.

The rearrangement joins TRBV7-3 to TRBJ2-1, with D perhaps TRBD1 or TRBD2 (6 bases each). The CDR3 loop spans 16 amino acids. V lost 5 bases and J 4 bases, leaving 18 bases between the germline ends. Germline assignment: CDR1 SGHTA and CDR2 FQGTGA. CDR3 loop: CASSLDRRGRYNEQFF. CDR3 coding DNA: TGTGCCAGCAGCCTAGACAGGAGGGGAAGATACAATGAGCAGTTCTTC.

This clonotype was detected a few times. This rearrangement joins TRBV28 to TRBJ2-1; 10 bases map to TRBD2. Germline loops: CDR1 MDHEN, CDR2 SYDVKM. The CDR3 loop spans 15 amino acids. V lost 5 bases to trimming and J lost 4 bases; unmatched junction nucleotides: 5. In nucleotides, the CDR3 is TGTGCCAGCAGTGATGTAGCGGGAGGATACAATGAGCAGTTCTTC. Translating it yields CASSDVAGGYNEQFF.